This paragraph covers one T cell receptor beta chain sequence. Its target is unknown. These data are taken from a study of cytomegalovirus exposure and HLA in healthy donors. The PCR used 60 Vbeta and 13 Jbeta primers. Repertoires were generated with immunoSEQ multiplex PCR, while TCRdb's copy carries only in-frame clones and drops some. The top ten clones hold roughly 1.6% of a sample with 150,000 to 200,000 clones, over 60% of them seen once. General study points: Likely technical artifact: a cluster of highly shared sequence variants.

The origin of this receptor is a girl aged 10-17 years in good health and CMV-seronegative. Sequencing was done on a sample of PBMCs.

The CDR3: CASPREKLFF. The CDR3, as DNA: TGTGCCAGCCCCAGAGAAAAACTGTTTTTT. The chain couples TRBV19 to TRBJ1-4; D unresolved. Trimming removed 9 bases at V and 8 bases at J, with 7 bases between. The germline V gene encodes CDR1 LNHDA and CDR2 SQIVND (reference sequence). CDR3 length: 10 residues.